One sample yielded the 15 T cell receptor beta chains listed below, sequenced in a study of shared clonotypes between healthy human individuals. Using immunoSEQ multiplex PCR, the repertoire was profiled, and TCRdb retains in-frame clones only, with some absent. Of around 2.1 million clones listed, around 95% are singletons. The sample taken for sequencing was naive CD4+ T cells sorted from blood. Subset specified: CD45RA+ positively selected. The receptors stem from a young man in good health.

Written as DNA, the CDR3 is TGTGCCAGCAGCGCAGAGGGTGGAAAACTGTTTTTT. It is translated as CASSAEGGKLFF. The rearrangement links TRBV9 to TRBJ1-4; D is unclear. This CDR3 contains 12 residues. V lost 3 bases and J lost 10, with 10 bases in between. The germline gives CDR1 SGDLS, CDR2 YYNGEE.

This rearrangement joins TRBV28 to TRBJ1-6; 8 bases fit TRBD1. With 6 bases clipped from V and 8 bases from J, the junction kept 12 bases outside the gene matches. The CDR3 sequence is 16 residues long. Germline V gene sequence: CDR1 MDHEN, CDR2 SYDVKM. The CDR3: CASSLPLTGVYSPLHF. For the CDR3, the DNA is TGTGCCAGCAGCTTACCCTTGACAGGGGTATATTCACCCCTCCACTTT.

This chain uses TRBV6-6 with TRBJ1-1; no reliable D call. The V end lost 6 bases, the J end lost 5 bases, and 19 bases lay between the germline ends. The CDR3 covers 15 residues. CDR1 and CDR2 from the germline V gene are MNHNY and SVGAGI (reference sequence). In nucleotides, the CDR3 is TGTGCCAGCAGACCCCCCTCGGGAGGGCAGACTGAAGCTTTCTTT. Translated: CASRPPSGGQTEAFF.

The rearrangement joins TRBV10-2 to TRBJ1-1; 7 bases match TRBD1. Trimming took 3 bases from V and 4 from J; bases not matched to a gene: 11. Germline loops: CDR1 WSHSY, CDR2 SAAADI. This CDR3 has 16 residues. CDR3: CASSDPRQGWGTEAFF. In DNA form, the CDR3 reads TGCGCCAGCAGTGACCCCCGACAGGGTTGGGGCACTGAAGCTTTCTTT.

The chain couples TRBV2 to TRBJ2-2, with 9 bases lining up with TRBD1. J was trimmed by 6 bases and V by 7 bases; bases with no gene match: 9. The length of the CDR3 is 15 residues. Germline V gene data show CDR1 as SNHLY and CDR2 as FYNNEI. Written as DNA, the CDR3 is TGTGCCAGCATGAAAACAGGGGGCAAGTCCGGGGAGCTGTTTTTT. Amino acids: CASMKTGGKSGELFF.

The rearrangement uses TRBV6-5 and TRBJ1-5; a possible D gene is TRBD1 (5 bases). Trimming left V 0 bases short and J 2 bases short, with 8 bases between. This CDR3 has 15 amino acids. Germline CDR1 reads MNHEY; CDR2 reads SVGAGI. The CDR3 sequence is CASSYSVGGNQPQHF. Written as DNA, the CDR3 is TGTGCCAGCAGTTACTCGGTGGGGGGCAATCAGCCCCAGCATTTT.

This clone was observed a few times. The sample holds other DNA sequences that translate to the same CDR3. The chain uses TRBV7-9 and TRBJ1-1; no definite D call. Trimming took off 1 base at V and 1 base at J, with 4 bases between the two ends. The length of the CDR3 is 13 residues. Per germline, CDR1 SEHNR and CDR2 FQNEAQ (reference sequence). The CDR3 DNA is TGTGCCAGCAGCTTAGAAGGGAACACTGAAGCTTTCTTT. As protein: CASSLEGNTEAFF.

The rearrangement links TRBV11-2 to TRBJ2-1; 8 bases map to TRBD1. The CDR3 contains 15 residues. V was pared by 6 bases and J by 7 bases, with 11 bases of the junction left unmatched. Germline lookup yields CDR1 SGHAT and CDR2 FQNNGV. The CDR3 region has the DNA TGTGCCAGCAGACCACCTGGGACAGGCGTAAATGAGCAGTTCTTC. It yields the protein CASRPPGTGVNEQFF.

This clone was counted between two and nine times. The chain combines TRBV25-1 with TRBJ1-4; no definite D call. The length of the CDR3 is 14 residues. Deletions cut 3 bases from V and 7 bases from J, with 12 bases between. Germline V gives CDR1 MGHDK, CDR2 SYGVNS. The CDR3 DNA sequence: TGTGCCAGCAGTGAGGTTGCCACCGGTGAAAAACTGTTTTTT. Protein: CASSEVATGEKLFF.

The genes are TRBV10-3 and TRBJ2-5, with a weak D call TRBD2 (5 bases). The V end lost 5 bases, the J end lost 5 bases, and 12 bases lay between the germline ends. Germline V CDR1 and CDR2: ENHRY, SYGVKD. The CDR3 contains 13 residues. CDR3 amino acids: CAISKPGGETQYF. CDR3 DNA sequence: TGTGCCATCAGTAAGCCAGGCGGGGAGACCCAGTACTTC.

This chain uses TRBV7-2 with TRBJ1-4; D possibly corresponds to TRBD1 (6 bases). This CDR3 contains 16 residues. CDR1 is SGHTA and CDR2 is FQGNSA in the germline V gene. V was trimmed by 1 base and J by 4 bases, leaving 13 bases between them. DNA of the CDR3: TGTGCCAGCAGCTTAGAGGCCACAGGGAGTAATGAAAAACTGTTTTTT. Protein: CASSLEATGSNEKLFF.

Comment on this clone: Other DNA sequences within the sample encode an identical CDR3. The J gene is TRBJ2-5, the V gene TRBV5-1; TRBD2 aligns across 9 bases. With 1 base clipped from V and 3 bases from J, the junction kept 1 base outside the gene matches. The CDR3 contains 14 residues. Germline V gene sequence: CDR1 SGHRS, CDR2 YFSETQ. The CDR3 sequence is CASSLRTSEETQYF. Here the CDR3 DNA reads TGCGCCAGCAGCTTGCGGACTAGCGAAGAGACCCAGTACTTC.

This chain connects TRBV18 to TRBJ1-1, with D maybe TRBD1 (5 bases). V was cut by 0 bases and J by 3 bases, with 8 bases left in between. The germline V gene encodes CDR1 KGHSH and CDR2 LQKENI. The CDR3 runs 14 residues. The CDR3 sequence: CASSPPGDYTEAFF. CDR3 DNA: TGTGCCAGCTCACCACCGGGGGATTACACTGAAGCTTTCTTT.

The rearrangement uses TRBV28 and TRBJ2-3; D is undetermined. The CDR3 is made up of 12 amino acids. V was pared by 8 bases and J by 5 bases, with 11 bases between. Germline CDR1 MDHEN, CDR2 SYDVKM. CDR3 region: CASRTRRDTQYF. Here the CDR3 DNA reads TGTGCCAGCCGAACGAGACGAGATACGCAGTATTTT.

Notes on this clone: The same CDR3 can be traced to other DNA sequences in this sample. The rearrangement joins TRBV10-3 to TRBJ1-1, with D unclear. Trimming pared 0 bases from V and 0 bases from J, leaving 5 bases between. Germline V gene sequence: CDR1 ENHRY, CDR2 SYGVKD. The CDR3 runs to 14 residues. The CDR3 protein is CAISESSLNTEAFF. CDR3 sequence (DNA): TGTGCCATCAGTGAGTCGTCCCTGAACACTGAAGCTTTCTTT.